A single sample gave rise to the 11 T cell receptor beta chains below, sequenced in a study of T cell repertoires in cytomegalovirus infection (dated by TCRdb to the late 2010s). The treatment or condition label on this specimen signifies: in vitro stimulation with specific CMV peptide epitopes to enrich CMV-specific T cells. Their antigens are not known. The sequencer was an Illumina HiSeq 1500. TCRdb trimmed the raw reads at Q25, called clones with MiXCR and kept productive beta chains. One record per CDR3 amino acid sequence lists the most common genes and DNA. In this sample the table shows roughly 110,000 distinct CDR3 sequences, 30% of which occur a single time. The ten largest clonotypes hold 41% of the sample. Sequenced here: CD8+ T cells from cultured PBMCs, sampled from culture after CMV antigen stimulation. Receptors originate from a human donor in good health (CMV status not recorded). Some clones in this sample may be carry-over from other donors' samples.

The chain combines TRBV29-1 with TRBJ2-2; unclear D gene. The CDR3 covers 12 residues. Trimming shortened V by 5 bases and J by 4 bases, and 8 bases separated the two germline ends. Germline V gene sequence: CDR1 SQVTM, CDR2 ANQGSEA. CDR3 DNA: TGCAGCGTTTTTATCGGCACCGGGGAGCTGTTTTTT. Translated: CSVFIGTGELFF.

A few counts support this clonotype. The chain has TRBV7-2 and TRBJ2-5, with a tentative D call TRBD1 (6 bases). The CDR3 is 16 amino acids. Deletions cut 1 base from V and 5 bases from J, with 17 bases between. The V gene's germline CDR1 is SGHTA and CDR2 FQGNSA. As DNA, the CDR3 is TGTGCCAGCAGCTTAGATATTCAGGGGCGAATGGAGACCCAGTACTTC. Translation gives CASSLDIQGRMETQYF.

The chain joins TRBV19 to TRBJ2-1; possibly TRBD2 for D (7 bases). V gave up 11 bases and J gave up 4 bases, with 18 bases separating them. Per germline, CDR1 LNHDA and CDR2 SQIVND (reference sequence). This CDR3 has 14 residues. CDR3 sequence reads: CASKRGGEYNEQFF. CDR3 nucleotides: TGTGCCTCCAAAAGGGGGGGCGAATACAATGAGCAGTTCTTC. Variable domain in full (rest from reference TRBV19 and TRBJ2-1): DGGITQSPKYLFRKEGQNVTLSCEQNLNHDAMYWYRQDPGQGLRLIYYSQIVNDFQKGDIAEGYSVSREKKESFPLTVTSAQKNPTAFYLCASKRGGEYNEQFFGPGTRLTVL.

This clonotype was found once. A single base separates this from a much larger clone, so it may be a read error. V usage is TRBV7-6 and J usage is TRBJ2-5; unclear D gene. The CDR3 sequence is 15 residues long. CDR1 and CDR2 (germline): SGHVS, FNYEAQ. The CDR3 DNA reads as TGTACCAGCACCCTTTTTTATGGGGAATCGGAGACCCAGTACTTC. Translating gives CTSTLFYGESETQYF.

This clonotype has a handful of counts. CDR3 nucleotides: TGTGCCAGCAGCTCTACCTCCTTCGAGTCCGACTTCAATCAGCCCCAGCATTTT. Translated: CASSSTSFESDFNQPQHF. The V call is TRBV5-6, the J call TRBJ1-5, with no clear D. The length of the CDR3 is 18 residues. The V end was cut by 3 bases, the J end by 3 bases, with 22 bases between. The germline gives CDR1 SGHDT, CDR2 YYEEEE.

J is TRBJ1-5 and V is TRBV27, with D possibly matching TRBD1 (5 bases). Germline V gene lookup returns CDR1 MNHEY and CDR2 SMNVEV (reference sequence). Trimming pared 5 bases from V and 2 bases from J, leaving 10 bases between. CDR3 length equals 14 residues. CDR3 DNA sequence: TGTGCCAGCAGTCATCGGGACGGCAATCAGCCCCAGCATTTT. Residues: CASSHRDGNQPQHF.

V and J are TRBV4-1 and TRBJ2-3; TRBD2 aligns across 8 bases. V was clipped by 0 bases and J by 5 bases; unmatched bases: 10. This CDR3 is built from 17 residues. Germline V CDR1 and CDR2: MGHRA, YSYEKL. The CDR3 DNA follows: TGCGCCAGCAGCCAAGATGATGGCGGGGGGCGGGAAGATACGCAGTATTTT. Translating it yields CASSQDDGGGREDTQYF.

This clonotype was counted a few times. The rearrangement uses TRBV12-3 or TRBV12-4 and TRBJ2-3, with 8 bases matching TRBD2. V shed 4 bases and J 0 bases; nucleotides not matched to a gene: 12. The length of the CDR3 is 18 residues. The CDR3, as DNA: TGTGCCAGCAGTTGGCGGGTTGCGGCGGGGGGAAGCACAGATACGCAGTATTTT. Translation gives CASSWRVAAGGSTDTQYF.

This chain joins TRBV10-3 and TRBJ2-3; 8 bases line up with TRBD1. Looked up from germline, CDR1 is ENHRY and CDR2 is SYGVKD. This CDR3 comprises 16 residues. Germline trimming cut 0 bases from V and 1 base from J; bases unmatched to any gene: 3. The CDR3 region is CAISESETGGTDTQYF. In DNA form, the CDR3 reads TGTGCCATCAGTGAGTCCGAGACAGGGGGCACAGATACGCAGTATTTT.

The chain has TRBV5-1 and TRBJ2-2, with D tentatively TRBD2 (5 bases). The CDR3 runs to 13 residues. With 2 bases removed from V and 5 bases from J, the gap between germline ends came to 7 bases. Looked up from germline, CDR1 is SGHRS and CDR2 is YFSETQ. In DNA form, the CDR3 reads TGCGCCAGCAGCTTCACGGGGACCGGGGAGCTGTTTTTT. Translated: CASSFTGTGELFF.

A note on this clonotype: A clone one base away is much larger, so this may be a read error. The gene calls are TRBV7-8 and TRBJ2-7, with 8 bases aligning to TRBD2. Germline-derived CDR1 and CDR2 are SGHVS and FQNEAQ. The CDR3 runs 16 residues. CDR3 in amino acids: CASSSRGRGAPYKQYF. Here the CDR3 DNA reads TGTGCCAGCAGCTCCCGTGGGCGGGGGGCCCCCTACAAGCAGTACTTC.